These T cell receptor beta chains were read from a single sample in a study of cytomegalovirus exposure and HLA in healthy donors. Here immunoSEQ multiplex PCR was the method, and the copy in TCRdb shows in-frame clones only, minus some. The sample holds approximately 110,000 clones; 55% to 65% are singletons and the top ten take roughly 2%. The sequencing sample was made of PBMCs. These receptors were collected from a woman aged 25 to 39 in good health and CMV-seronegative. CDR3s include the opening cysteine and the closing phenylalanine or tryptophan. A D gene is named only where the DNA matches it firmly. Rows give clone size only sometimes, using once, few, many, or a class for an expanded clone.

D: .
J: TRBJ1-1
V: TRBV12-5
size: .
DNA: TGTGCTAGTGGCTGGGGCGACACTGAAGCTTTCTTT
CDR3: CASGWGDTEAFF

D: TRBD2
J: TRBJ2-7
V: TRBV9
size: few
DNA: TGTGCCAGCAGCGTAGGACTAGCGGTTCCCTACGAGCAGTACTTC
CDR3: CASSVGLAVPYEQYF

D: TRBD1
J: TRBJ1-4
V: TRBV9
size: few
DNA: TGTGCCAGCAGCGTAGCCCTCGGACAGGATGAAAAACTGTTTTTT
CDR3: CASSVALGQDEKLFF

D: TRBD1
J: TRBJ1-5
V: TRBV6-4
size: .
DNA: TGTGCCAGCAGTGGGGGGGACAGGGGTATTAGTGGGGCTAGCAATCAGCCCCAGCATTTT
CDR3: CASSGGDRGISGASNQPQHF

D: TRBD2
J: TRBJ2-1
V: TRBV9
size: .
DNA: TGTGCCAGCAGCATCGGACTAGCGGGAGTTTACGGTTATGAGCAGTTCTTC
CDR3: CASSIGLAGVYGYEQFF

D: TRBD1
J: TRBJ2-7
V: TRBV6-1
size: .
DNA: TGTGCCAGCAGTGAACGGACAGGGGCCTACGAGCAGTACTTC
CDR3: CASSERTGAYEQYF

D: .
J: TRBJ1-5
V: TRBV7-2
size: .
DNA: TGTGCCAGCAGCCAGGCTCGCAATCAGCCCCAGCATTTT
CDR3: CASSQARNQPQHF

D: TRBD2
J: TRBJ2-7
V: TRBV30
size: .
DNA: TGTGCCTGGGGACTAGCGTCAGGGGTCTACGAGCAGTACTTC
CDR3: CAWGLASGVYEQYF

D: .
J: TRBJ1-1
V: TRBV7-2
size: .
DNA: TGTGCCAGCAGCTGGACCGGGACAACTGAAGCTTTCTTT
CDR3: CASSWTGTTEAFF

D: TRBD2
J: TRBJ2-7
V: TRBV5-8
size: once
DNA: TGTGCCAGCAGCAAGGGACTAACCTACGAGCAGTACTTC
CDR3: CASSKGLTYEQYF

D: TRBD2
J: TRBJ2-1
V: TRBV4-2
size: .
DNA: TGTGCCAGCAGCCAAGATAGGGGACTAGCGGGAGGGCCGAGCTCCTACAATGAGCAGTTCTTC
CDR3: CASSQDRGLAGGPSSYNEQFF

D: TRBD1
J: TRBJ2-1
V: TRBV7-2
size: .
DNA: TGTGCCAGCAGCCGTCCGGGACAGGGCATTTCCAGTCCCAATGAGCAGTTCTTC
CDR3: CASSRPGQGISSPNEQFF

D: .
J: TRBJ1-3
V: TRBV5-1
size: few
DNA: TGCGCCAGCAGCTTAGGCGACATTATATATTTT
CDR3: CASSLGDIIYF

D: TRBD2
J: TRBJ2-3
V: TRBV5-1
size: few
DNA: TGCGCCAGCAGCTTGCCTAGCGGGACCGGCACAGATACGCAGTATTTT
CDR3: CASSLPSGTGTDTQYF

D: .
J: TRBJ1-2
V: TRBV30
size: .
DNA: TGTGCCTGGACCCTCCTGGAGGATGGCTATGGCTACACCTTC
CDR3: CAWTLLEDGYGYTF

D: .
J: TRBJ2-1
V: TRBV11-2
size: .
DNA: TGTGCCAGCAGCCGACTAGGACCTGAGCAGTTCTTC
CDR3: CASSRLGPEQFF

D: TRBD1
J: TRBJ1-5
V: TRBV5-6
size: .
DNA: TGTGCCAGCAGCTTGGGGGGACAGGGGTTTTTTAGCAATCAGCCCCAGCATTTT
CDR3: CASSLGGQGFFSNQPQHF

D: .
J: TRBJ1-1
V: TRBV13
size: .
DNA: TGTGCCAGCAGCTTAGGCGCGCGGGGGCATGAAGCTTTCTTT
CDR3: CASSLGARGHEAFF

D: TRBD1
J: TRBJ1-2
V: TRBV28
size: .
DNA: TGTGCCAGCAGTCAAGTCAACCCGGGACAGGGGTATGGCTACACCTTC
CDR3: CASSQVNPGQGYGYTF

D: .
J: TRBJ2-1
V: TRBV25-1
size: once
DNA: TGTGCCAGCAGTGAACAGGGTTCGCAGTTCTTC
CDR3: CASSEQGSQFF

D: TRBD1
J: TRBJ2-3
V: TRBV5-1
size: .
DNA: TGCGCCAGCAGCTTTTCCGGGACAGGGTTAGATACGCAGTATTTT
CDR3: CASSFSGTGLDTQYF

D: TRBD1
J: TRBJ2-7
V: TRBV5-4
size: few
DNA: TGTGCCAGCAGCCCGGGACAGTTCTACGAGCAGTACTTC
CDR3: CASSPGQFYEQYF

D: TRBD2
J: TRBJ2-1
V: TRBV5-1
size: .
DNA: TGCGCCAGCAGCAAGCTAGCGGGAGATTACAATGAGCAGTTCTTC
CDR3: CASSKLAGDYNEQFF

D: TRBD1
J: TRBJ2-7
V: TRBV2
size: .
DNA: TGTGCCAGCAGTGCCCCCGACAGGGTCCCCCTAGCCTCCTACGAGCAGTACTTC
CDR3: CASSAPDRVPLASYEQYF

D: .
J: TRBJ1-2
V: TRBV28
size: once
DNA: TGTGCCAGCCAAGTTCTCCATCAGGGAAATGGCTACACCTTC
CDR3: CASQVLHQGNGYTF

D: .
J: TRBJ2-7
V: TRBV5-1
size: few
DNA: TGCGCCAGCAGAGCAGGGCCGAGCTCCTACGAGCAGTACTTC
CDR3: CASRAGPSSYEQYF

D: .
J: TRBJ2-4
V: TRBV19
size: .
DNA: TGTGCCAGTAGCCGCGGGCCCCAAGGGAACATTCAGTACTTC
CDR3: CASSRGPQGNIQYF

D: .
J: TRBJ2-4
V: TRBV4-3
size: .
DNA: TGCGCCAGCAGCCAAGAAGGGGGAGTGAGCCAAAACATTCAGTACTTC
CDR3: CASSQEGGVSQNIQYF

D: TRBD1
J: TRBJ1-5
V: TRBV27
size: .
DNA: TGTGCCAGGACCGGGACAGATCAGCCCCAGCATTTT
CDR3: CARTGTDQPQHF

D: TRBD2
J: TRBJ2-1
V: TRBV7-2
size: .
DNA: TGTGCCAGCAGCTACCTAGCGGGAGGAGATAATGAGCAGTTCTTC
CDR3: CASSYLAGGDNEQFF

D: TRBD1
J: TRBJ1-2
V: TRBV4-3
size: .
DNA: TGCGCCAGCAGCCGGACAGGGCGGCAGGGTCGTGTTGGCTACACCTTC
CDR3: CASSRTGRQGRVGYTF